This T cell receptor (beta chain) was documented in a study of blood T cell repertoires in COVID-19. V was clipped by 5 bases and J by 7 bases, with 11 bases between them. The CDR3 covers 13 residues. Germline V gene sequence: CDR1 SGHAT, CDR2 FQNNGV. Assay used: immunoSEQ multiplex PCR; TCRdb lists only in-frame clones, some missing. The sample includes approximately 29,000 clones, about 90% of them seen just once. This rearrangement joins TRBV11-2 to TRBJ1-4; no clear D gene. Material: peripheral blood. The TCR sequence derives from a human donor with active COVID-19. The donor label of this sample is uncertain. Here the CDR3 reads CASSLPSGEKLFF. In nucleotides, the CDR3 is TGTGCCAGCAGCCTCCCATCGGGTGAAAAACTGTTTTTT.